This TCR beta chain was obtained from a study of control samples from healthy donors and cancer patients. This CDR3 region has 14 residues. V gave up 2 bases and J gave up 0 bases, with 7 bases separating them. CDR1 is MNHNY, CDR2 SVGAGI, per germline (reference sequence). The assay was immunoSEQ multiplex PCR, and TCRdb's table has in-frame clones only and misses some. The top ten clones hold under 25% of a sample with 85,000 to 90,000 clones, roughly 86% of them seen once. The sequencing sample was made of blood. This chain connects TRBV6-6 to TRBJ1-1; D is undetermined. The TCR comes from a man younger than 45 in good health. CDR3 amino acids: CASSYGNMNTEAFF. DNA of the CDR3: TGTGCCAGCAGTTACGGAAATATGAACACTGAAGCTTTCTTT.